This T cell receptor beta chain was identified in a study of CD8 T cells in ankylosing spondylitis. This clonotype was seen a few times. Each CDR3 protein gets one entry after TCRdb re-called the 5' RACE reads with MiXCR. The table has around 340,000 distinct CDR3 sequences, about 15% seen once. This CDR3 region has 17 residues. Trimming cost V 2 bases and J 3 bases, with 21 bases left between them. Germline CDR1 reads SQVTM; CDR2 reads ANQGSEA. The TCR comes from a male donor with ankylosing spondylitis or in good health (not recorded which). J is TRBJ2-3 and V is TRBV29-1; TRBD2 might be the D (6 bases). Sequenced sample: blood, either unsorted or a sorted T cell fraction (not recorded which). CDR3 protein: CSVESPRGGGWTDTQYF. CDR3 in DNA: TGCAGCGTTGAATCCCCCCGTGGGGGAGGTTGGACAGATACGCAGTATTTT.